The 21 T cell receptor beta chains below come from one sample, sequenced in a study of molecular identifiers for immune sequencing clone quantification. TCRdb redid the calling of the PCR reads with MiXCR, one entry per CDR3 protein. The sample records about 640,000 distinct CDR3 sequences, about 20% being singletons. The sequencing input was naive CD8+ T cells from blood, with Jurkat cell RNA spiked in. Subset described: FACS-sorted CD8+CD4-CCR7+CD45RA+ naive T cells. The receptors originated from a human donor in good health. Some libraries in this study had Jurkat cell RNA spiked in.

In this sample, this clonotype turned up many times. V usage is TRBV19 and J usage is TRBJ1-5; 7 bases line up with TRBD1. After removal of 3 bases from V and 9 bases from J, the junction contained 8 bases not matched to a gene. The CDR3 length is 14 residues. The germline V gene encodes CDR1 LNHDA and CDR2 SQIVND (reference sequence). CDR3 DNA sequence: TGTGCCAGTAGTATCCGGGACAGAGTTTGGCCCCAGCATTTT. Protein: CASSIRDRVWPQHF. Full variable domain (rest looked up from reference TRBV19 and TRBJ1-5): DGGITQSPKYLFRKEGQNVTLSCEQNLNHDAMYWYRQDPGQGLRLIYYSQIVNDFQKGDIAEGYSVSREKKESFPLTVTSAQKNPTAFYLCASSIRDRVWPQHFGDGTRLSIL.

A few counts support this clonotype. V gene TRBV20-1 combines with J gene TRBJ2-1; 11 bases agree with TRBD2. Germline V lookup: CDR1 DFQATT, CDR2 SNEGSKA (reference sequence). J lost 3 bases, V lost 6 bases, and 4 bases had no gene match. This CDR3 contains 14 residues. The CDR3 spells CSAILAGGYNEQFF. In DNA, the CDR3 is TGCAGTGCCATCCTAGCGGGGGGCTACAATGAGCAGTTCTTC.

This clonotype was observed a few times. This may arise from a read error, as a much more abundant clone is one base away. This is likely a read error, given that the CDR3 carries no conserved phenylalanine or tryptophan at its end. The chain combines TRBV12-3 or TRBV12-4 with TRBJ1-1; D not certain. The CDR3 is 11 amino acids. Trimming cost V 3 bases and J 7 bases, with 6 bases left between them. CDR3 coding DNA: TGTGCCAGCAGTTTCCTTGGTGAAGCTTTCCTT. This encodes CASSFLGEAFL.

The sample holds one count of this clonotype. The CDR3 region has the DNA TGTGCAAGTCGCTTAAACCGCAGCCGACAGGGGGGAAAGGATACGCAGTATTTT. Its protein product is CASRLNRSRQGGKDTQYF. V gene TRBV12-2 combines with J gene TRBJ2-3; the table assigns TRBD1, which was not confirmed against the DNA. TRBV12-2 is designated a pseudogene. The CDR3 runs to 18 residues.

The chain is built from TRBV10-3 and TRBJ2-3, with 12 bases that match TRBD2. Germline V gene data show CDR1 as ENHRY and CDR2 as SYGVKD. This CDR3 region has 19 residues. Germline trimming cut 3 bases from V and 0 bases from J; bases unmatched to any gene: 10. The CDR3 coding sequence is TGTGCCATCAGTGATTTGTTGGCTAGCGGGAGGGCAAGCACAGATACGCAGTATTTT. Translation: CAISDLLASGRASTDTQYF.

A note on this clonotype: This may stem from a read error, because a much larger clone lies one nucleotide away. V is TRBV28 and J is TRBJ2-1; no reliable D call. Trimming left V 5 bases short and J 9 bases short, with 5 bases between. The V gene's germline CDR1 is MDHEN and CDR2 SYDVKM. The CDR3 is 10 amino acids. CDR3 bases: TGTGCCAGCAGTCCTGCTGAGCAGTTCTTC. Translated: CASSPAEQFF.

Ten or more counts support this clonotype. This chain links TRBV7-9 with TRBJ2-1, with 12 bases lining up with TRBD2. J lost 15 bases, V lost 2 bases, and 11 bases had no gene match. Germline V gene data show CDR1 as SEHNR and CDR2 as FQNEAQ (reference sequence). The CDR3 spans 15 residues. The CDR3 protein is CASSLSPGLAGILFF. CDR3 DNA: TGTGCCAGCAGCTTATCTCCCGGACTAGCGGGGATACTGTTCTTC.

In its sample, this clonotype was seen many times. This CDR3 reads CASSLGQSGVYEQYF. The CDR3 region has the DNA TGTGCCAGCAGCTTGGGTCAGTCCGGGGTTTACGAGCAGTACTTC. The rearrangement uses TRBV5-5 and TRBJ2-7, with D perhaps matching TRBD2 (5 bases). Germline V gene sequence: CDR1 SGHKS, CDR2 YYEKEE (reference sequence). This CDR3 has 15 residues. V was pared by 0 bases and J by 4 bases, with 14 bases between.

This clonotype was seen repeatedly, ten times or more. The CDR3 loop is CASSLGETFNEKLFF. The CDR3 nucleotides are TGCGCCAGCAGCCTGGGCGAGACGTTCAATGAAAAACTGTTTTTT. J is TRBJ1-4 and V is TRBV5-1, with D hard to call. The germline CDR1 and CDR2 sequences are SGHRS and YFSETQ. The CDR3 is 15 amino acids. The ends were cut back, 4 bases at V and 5 bases at J, with 15 bases in the middle.

This clonotype was detected ten times or more. The chain has TRBV23-1 and TRBJ2-3; tentative D call: TRBD1 (7 bases). TRBV23-1 falls under the ORF class, with uncertain function. The CDR3 covers 16 residues. Trimming left V 3 bases short and J 3 bases short, with 16 bases between. CDR3 protein: CASSHPAGTVTDTQYF. The CDR3 DNA reads TGCGCCAGCAGTCACCCCGCGGGGACAGTGACAGATACGCAGTATTTT.

There are a few counts of this clonotype. The genes are TRBV6-4 and TRBJ2-2; 11 nucleotides line up with TRBD2. This CDR3 comprises 17 residues. The V and J ends lost 4 bases and 4 bases, in that order; junction bases with no gene match: 8. Germline CDR1 reads MRHNA; CDR2 reads SNTAGT. CDR3 amino acids: CASSALAGGPLTGELFF. The CDR3 DNA follows: TGTGCCAGCAGTGCGTTAGCGGGGGGGCCGCTCACCGGGGAGCTGTTTTTT.

This chain uses TRBV12-3 or TRBV12-4 with TRBJ2-3; 8 bases are shared with TRBD2. This CDR3 has 16 amino acids. The junction had 10 bases not matched to a gene; V was cut back by 5 bases and J by 3 bases. In nucleotides, the CDR3 is TGTGCCAGCAGTGCCTCAGCGGGAGCTTTAACAGATACGCAGTATTTT. Translation: CASSASAGALTDTQYF.

This clonotype was seen repeatedly, ten times or more. V and J are TRBV7-9 and TRBJ2-3; D remains unclear. With 5 bases removed from V and 4 bases from J, the gap between germline ends came to 10 bases. The CDR3 is 13 residues long. Germline V gene sequence: CDR1 SEHNR, CDR2 FQNEAQ (reference sequence). CDR3 region: CASSPKSADTQYF. In DNA, the CDR3 is TGTGCCAGCAGCCCGAAATCGGCAGATACGCAGTATTTT.

This clonotype was counted at least ten times. The gene calls are TRBV5-6 and TRBJ2-7, with D possibly being TRBD2 (6 bases). V lost 5 bases, J lost 1 base, and 13 bases lay in between. This CDR3 contains 14 residues. The germline CDR1 and CDR2 sequences are SGHDT and YYEEEE. The CDR3 sequence is CASSWGVGSYEQYF. CDR3 nucleotides: TGTGCCAGCAGTTGGGGGGTCGGGTCCTACGAGCAGTACTTC.

The chain has TRBV24-1 and TRBJ2-3, with a weak D call TRBD2 (7 bases). This CDR3 comprises 13 residues. Per germline, CDR1 KGHDR and CDR2 SFDVKD. V lost 1 base, J lost 12 bases, and 13 bases lay in between. The CDR3 DNA reads as TGTGCCACCAGTGATTTACGCGGGGGCCTACAGTATTTT. Its protein is CATSDLRGGLQYF.

There are many counts of this clonotype. The chain couples TRBV19 to TRBJ2-7; 9 bases are a match to TRBD1. Trimming cost V 4 bases and J 3 bases; bases outside gene matches: 7. The CDR3 loop spans 15 amino acids. Germline CDR1 and CDR2: LNHDA and SQIVND (reference sequence). The CDR3 sequence is CASSTDRGLIYEQYF. The CDR3 coding sequence is TGTGCCAGTAGTACAGACAGGGGGTTGATCTACGAGCAGTACTTC.

This clonotype was found many times. The chain couples TRBV27 to TRBJ2-7, with a weak D call TRBD2 (6 bases). The germline CDR1 and CDR2 sequences are MNHEY and SMNVEV (reference sequence). Trimming cost V 6 bases and J 2 bases, with 17 bases left between them. The CDR3 length is 15 residues. The DNA for the CDR3 is TGTGCCAGCAGCCTCCGACCGGGGGTTGCCTACGAGCAGTACTTC. It translates to CASSLRPGVAYEQYF.

This chain uses TRBV9 with TRBJ2-1; D ambiguous. This CDR3 comprises 17 residues. V was trimmed by 0 bases and J by 0 bases, leaving 13 bases between them. Germline CDR1 reads SGDLS; CDR2 reads YYNGEE. CDR3 region: CASSVGGIPSSYNEQFF. The CDR3 DNA reads as TGTGCCAGCAGCGTAGGTGGGATCCCGAGCTCCTACAATGAGCAGTTCTTC.

To note about this clonotype: This may stem from a read error, because a much larger clone lies one nucleotide away. The genes are TRBV29-1 and TRBJ2-5; D tentatively reads TRBD1 or TRBD2 (5 bases each). The CDR3 totals 15 residues. Germline V lookup: CDR1 SQVTM, CDR2 ANQGSEA. This CDR3 reads CSVEDRGVSQKTQYF. Here the CDR3 DNA reads TGCAGCGTTGAAGATCGAGGGGTCTCCCAAAAGACCCAGTACTTC. Supplemented by reference TRBV29-1 and TRBJ2-5, the full variable domain reads SAVISQKPSRDICQRGTSLTIQCQVDSQVTMMFWYRQQPGQSLTLIATANQGSEATYESGFVIDKFPISRPNLTFSTLTVSNMSPEDSSIYLCSVEDRGVSQKTQYFGPGTRLLVL.

This clonotype has at least ten counts. V is TRBV20-1 and J is TRBJ2-1, with 12 bases lining up with TRBD2. J lost 2 bases, V lost 5 bases, and 7 bases had no gene match. The germline gives CDR1 DFQATT, CDR2 SNEGSKA (reference sequence). CDR3 length: 16 residues. DNA of the CDR3: TGCAGTGCTGAGACTAGCGGGAGTATCCCCTACAATGAGCAGTTCTTC. It encodes CSAETSGSIPYNEQFF.

This rearrangement joins TRBV11-2 to TRBJ2-2; D not resolved. Between the trimmed V and J ends, which lost 3 bases and 0 bases, there was a span of 11 bases. The CDR3 spans 16 residues. The V gene's germline CDR1 is SGHAT and CDR2 FQNNGV. DNA of the CDR3: TGTGCCAGCAGCTTTTTCGGCGGAACGAACACCGGGGAGCTGTTTTTT. Protein: CASSFFGGTNTGELFF.